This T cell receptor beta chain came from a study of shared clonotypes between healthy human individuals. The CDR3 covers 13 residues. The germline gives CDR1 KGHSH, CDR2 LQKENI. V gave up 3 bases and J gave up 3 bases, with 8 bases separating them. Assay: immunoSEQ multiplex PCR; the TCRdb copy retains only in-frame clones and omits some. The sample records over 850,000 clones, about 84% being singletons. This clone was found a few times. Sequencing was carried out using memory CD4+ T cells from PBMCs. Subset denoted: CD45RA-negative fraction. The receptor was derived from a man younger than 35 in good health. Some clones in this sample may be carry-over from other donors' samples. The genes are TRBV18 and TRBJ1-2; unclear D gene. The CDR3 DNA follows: TGTGCCAGCTCACCCTCGGTTGACTATGGCTACACCTTC. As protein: CASSPSVDYGYTF. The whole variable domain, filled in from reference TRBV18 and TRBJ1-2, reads NAGVMQNPRHLVRRRGQEARLRCSPMKGHSHVYWYRQLPEEGLKFMVYLQKENIIDESGMPKERFSAEFPKEGPSILRIQQVVRGDSAAYFCASSPSVDYGYTFGSGTRLTVV.